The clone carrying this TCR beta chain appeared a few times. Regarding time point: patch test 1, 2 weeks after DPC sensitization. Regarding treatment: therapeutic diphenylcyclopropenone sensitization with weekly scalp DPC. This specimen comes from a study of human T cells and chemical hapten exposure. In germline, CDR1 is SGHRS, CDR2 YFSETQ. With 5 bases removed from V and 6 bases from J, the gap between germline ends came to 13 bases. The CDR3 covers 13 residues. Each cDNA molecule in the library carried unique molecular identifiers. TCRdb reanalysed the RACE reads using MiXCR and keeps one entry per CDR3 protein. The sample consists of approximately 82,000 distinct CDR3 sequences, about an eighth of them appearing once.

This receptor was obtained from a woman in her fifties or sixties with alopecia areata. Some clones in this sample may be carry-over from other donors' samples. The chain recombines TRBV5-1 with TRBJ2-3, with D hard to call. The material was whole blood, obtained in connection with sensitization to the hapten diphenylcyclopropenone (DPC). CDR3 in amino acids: CASRVLLQDTQYF. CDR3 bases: TGCGCCAGCAGGGTACTTCTCCAGGATACGCAGTATTTT.